The clone carrying this T cell receptor (beta chain) was observed once. The data originate from a study of blood T cell repertoires in COVID-19. Background on the study: PBMCs, B-cell-depleted T cells, or T cells provided the cDNA or gDNA that made up the material.

In the original processing: Reference gene primer amplification yielded estimated nucleated cell counts. Only in-frame clones appear in the TCRdb table, and some are missing; sequencing was by immunoSEQ multiplex PCR. V and J calls and clone size follow that table, whereas D and trimming were derived from the DNA. The top ten hold around 12% of the sample, which has around 190,000 clones, 65% to 80% seen once. The receptor was isolated from a woman in her 50s with acute or convalescent COVID-19. The sample comprised peripheral blood.

Written as DNA, the CDR3 is TGTGCCAGCAGTTACTGGGCGGAGGAGCGGCCCCAGCATTTT. This sequence encodes CASSYWAEERPQHF. The chain carries TRBV6-2 or TRBV6-3 and TRBJ1-5; D uncertain. Germline V gene sequence: CDR1 MNHEY, CDR2 SVGEGT. Between the trimmed V and J ends, which lost 1 base and 9 bases, there was a span of 13 bases. This CDR3 comprises 14 residues.